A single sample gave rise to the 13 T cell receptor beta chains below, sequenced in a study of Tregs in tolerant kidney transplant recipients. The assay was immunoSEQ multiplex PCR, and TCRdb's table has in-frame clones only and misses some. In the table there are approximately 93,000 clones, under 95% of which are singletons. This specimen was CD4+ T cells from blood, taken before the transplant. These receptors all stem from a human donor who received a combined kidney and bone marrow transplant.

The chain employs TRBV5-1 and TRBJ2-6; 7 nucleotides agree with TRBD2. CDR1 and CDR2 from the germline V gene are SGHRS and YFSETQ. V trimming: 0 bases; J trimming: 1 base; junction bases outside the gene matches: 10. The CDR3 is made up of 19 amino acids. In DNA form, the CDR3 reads TGCGCCAGCAGCTTGGCTGGGGGGGTGAGGAATTCTGGGGCCAACGTCCTGACTTTC. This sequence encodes CASSLAGGVRNSGANVLTF.

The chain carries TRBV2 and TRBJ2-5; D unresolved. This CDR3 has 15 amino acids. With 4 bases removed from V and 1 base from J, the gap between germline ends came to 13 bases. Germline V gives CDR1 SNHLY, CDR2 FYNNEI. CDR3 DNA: TGTGCCAGCAGTGTTCTCGTGGGCGTCCAAGAGACCCAGTACTTC. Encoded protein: CASSVLVGVQETQYF.

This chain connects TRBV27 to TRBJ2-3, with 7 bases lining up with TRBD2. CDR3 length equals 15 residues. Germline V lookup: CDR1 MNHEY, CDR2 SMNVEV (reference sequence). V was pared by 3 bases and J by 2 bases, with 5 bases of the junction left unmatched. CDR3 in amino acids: CASSLRSGYTDTQYF. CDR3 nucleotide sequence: TGTGCCAGCAGTTTGCGTAGCGGGTACACAGATACGCAGTATTTT.

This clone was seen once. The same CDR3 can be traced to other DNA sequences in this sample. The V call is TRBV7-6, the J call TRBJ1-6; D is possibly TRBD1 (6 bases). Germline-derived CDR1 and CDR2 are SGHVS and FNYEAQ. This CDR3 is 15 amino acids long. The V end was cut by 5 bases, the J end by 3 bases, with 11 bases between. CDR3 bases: TGTGCCAGCAGCCTCCGGGACATCTATAATTCACCCCTCCACTTT. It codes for CASSLRDIYNSPLHF.

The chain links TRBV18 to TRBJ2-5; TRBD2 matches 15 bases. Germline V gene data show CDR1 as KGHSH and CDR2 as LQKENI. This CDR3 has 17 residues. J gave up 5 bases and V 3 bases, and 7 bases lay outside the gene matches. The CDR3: CASSPRTSGRALETQYF. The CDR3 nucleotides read TGTGCCAGCTCACCCAGGACTAGCGGGAGGGCCCTTGAGACCCAGTACTTC.

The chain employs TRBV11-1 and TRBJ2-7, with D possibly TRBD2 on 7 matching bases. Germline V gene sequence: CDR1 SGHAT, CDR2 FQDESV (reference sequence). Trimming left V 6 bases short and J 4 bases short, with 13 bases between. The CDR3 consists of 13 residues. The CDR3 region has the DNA TGTGCCAGCAGACGCGGGGGCAAGTACGAGCAGTACTTC. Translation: CASRRGGKYEQYF.

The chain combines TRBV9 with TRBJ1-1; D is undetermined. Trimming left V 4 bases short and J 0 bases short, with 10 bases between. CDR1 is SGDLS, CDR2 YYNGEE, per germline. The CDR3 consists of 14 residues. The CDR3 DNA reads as TGTGCCAGCAGCAGCATCGCATTGAACACTGAAGCTTTCTTT. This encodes CASSSIALNTEAFF. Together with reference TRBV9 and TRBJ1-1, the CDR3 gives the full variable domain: DSGVTQTPKHLITATGQRVTLRCSPRSGDLSVYWYQQSLDQGLQFLIQYYNGEERAKGNILERFSAQQFPDLHSELNLSSLELGDSALYFCASSSIALNTEAFFGQGTRLTVV.

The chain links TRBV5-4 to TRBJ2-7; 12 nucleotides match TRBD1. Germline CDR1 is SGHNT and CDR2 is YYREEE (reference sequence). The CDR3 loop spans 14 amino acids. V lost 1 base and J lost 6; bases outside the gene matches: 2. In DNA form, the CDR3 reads TGTGCCAGCAGCTTGAGGGACAGGGGGCGCGAGCAGTACTTC. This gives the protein CASSLRDRGREQYF.

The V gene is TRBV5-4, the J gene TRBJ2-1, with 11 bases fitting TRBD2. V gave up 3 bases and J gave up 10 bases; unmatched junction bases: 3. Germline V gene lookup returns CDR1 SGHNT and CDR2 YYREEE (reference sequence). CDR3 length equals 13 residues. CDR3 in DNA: TGTGCCAGCAGCTCGGGACTAGCGGACGAGCAGTTCTTC. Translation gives CASSSGLADEQFF.

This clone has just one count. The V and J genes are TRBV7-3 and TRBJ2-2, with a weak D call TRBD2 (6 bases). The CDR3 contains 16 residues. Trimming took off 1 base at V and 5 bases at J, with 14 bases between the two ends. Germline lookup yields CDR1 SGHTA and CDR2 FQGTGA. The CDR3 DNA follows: TGTGCCAGCAGCTTAAATCCGGGAGTAGAAACCGGGGAGCTGTTTTTT. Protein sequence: CASSLNPGVETGELFF.

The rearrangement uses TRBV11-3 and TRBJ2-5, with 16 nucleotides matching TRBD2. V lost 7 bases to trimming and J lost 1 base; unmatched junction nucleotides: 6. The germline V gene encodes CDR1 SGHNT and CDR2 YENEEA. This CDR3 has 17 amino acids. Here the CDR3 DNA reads TGTGCCAGCACGCCGGGACTAGCGGGAGGGAGCCAAGAGACCCAGTACTTC. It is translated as CASTPGLAGGSQETQYF. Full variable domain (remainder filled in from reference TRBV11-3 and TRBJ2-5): EAGVVQSPRYKIIEKKQPVAFWCNPISGHNTLYWYLQNLGQGPELLIRYENEEAVDDSQLPKDRFSAERLKGVDSTLKIQPAELGDSAVYLCASTPGLAGGSQETQYFGPGTRLLVL.

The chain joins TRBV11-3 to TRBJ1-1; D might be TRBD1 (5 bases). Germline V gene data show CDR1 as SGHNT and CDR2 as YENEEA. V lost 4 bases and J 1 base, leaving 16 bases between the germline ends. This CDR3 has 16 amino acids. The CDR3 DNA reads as TGTGCCAGCAGCTCCCCCCCCCGGACACCGAACACTGAAGCTTTCTTT. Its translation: CASSSPPRTPNTEAFF.

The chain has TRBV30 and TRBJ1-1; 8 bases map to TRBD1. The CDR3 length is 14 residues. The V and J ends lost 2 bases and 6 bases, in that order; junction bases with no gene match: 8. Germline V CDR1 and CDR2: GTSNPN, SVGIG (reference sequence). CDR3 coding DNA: TGTGCCTGGAGTACAACAGGGGGATATTCTGAAGCTTTCTTT. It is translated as CAWSTTGGYSEAFF.